The rows below give T cell receptor beta chains drawn from one sample of a study of T cell responses to AZD1222 COVID-19 vaccine. Here immunoSEQ multiplex PCR was the method, and the copy in TCRdb shows in-frame clones only, minus some. The repertoire has approximately 90,000 clones, around nine tenths of them found once; the top ten carry roughly 3.7%. The source material was peripheral blood, sampled on day 0 of AZD1222 vaccination. Receptors were obtained from an adult in good health. CDR3s include the opening cysteine and the closing phenylalanine or tryptophan. The order of the fields is J gene, D gene, V gene, clone size, CDR3 protein, CDR3 DNA. The D gene is left open where the match is weak. Clone size is shown for a subset of rows, as once, few, many or a class of expanded clone.

TRBJ2-5,TRBD1,TRBV6-5,.,CASSAGTGYQETQYF,TGTGCCAGCAGCGCCGGGACAGGGTACCAAGAGACCCAGTACTTC
TRBJ2-1,.,TRBV12-5,once,CASGLVVPGVNQFF,TGTGCTAGTGGTTTGGTAGTGCCCGGAGTGAATCAGTTCTTC
TRBJ2-7,TRBD2,TRBV6-5,.,CARPGGGRSSYEQYF,TGTGCCAGGCCGGGGGGGGGCCGGAGCTCCTACGAGCAGTACTTC
TRBJ1-1,.,TRBV7-7,few,CASSLHSGTEAFF,TGTGCTAGCAGTTTACACTCGGGCACTGAAGCTTTCTTT
TRBJ1-2,.,TRBV4-2,.,CASSPLQQEIGYTF,TGTGCCAGCAGCCCGCTACAACAGGAAATTGGCTACACCTTC
TRBJ2-2,.,TRBV6-5,.,CASSYSPGVGGELFF,TGTGCCAGCAGTTACTCTCCAGGTGTTGGCGGGGAGCTGTTTTTT
TRBJ1-1,.,TRBV19,.,CASRRVMNTEAFF,TGTGCCAGTCGGAGAGTCATGAACACTGAAGCTTTCTTT
TRBJ1-2,.,TRBV28,.,CASFTPFGRTNYGYTF,TGTGCCAGCTTTACCCCCTTCGGACGGACTAACTATGGCTACACCTTC
TRBJ1-3,.,TRBV28,.,CASMDSQRSGNTIYF,TGTGCCAGCATGGACAGCCAACGCTCTGGAAACACCATATATTTT
TRBJ2-2,TRBD1,TRBV28,.,CASRDPGQGVPGELFF,TGTGCCAGCAGGGATCCGGGACAGGGGGTGCCCGGGGAGCTGTTTTTT
TRBJ2-6,.,TRBV4-2,once,CASSQDNRRANVLTF,TGTGCCAGCAGCCAAGATAACAGGAGGGCCAACGTCCTGACTTTC
TRBJ2-2,.,TRBV25-1,.,CASRGDLGYTGELFF,TGTGCCAGCAGGGGGGATTTGGGGTACACCGGGGAGCTGTTTTTT
TRBJ2-7,TRBD1,TRBV7-2,few,CASSSTYRQGAILREQYF,TGTGCCAGCAGCTCGACCTATCGACAGGGGGCCATTTTACGGGAGCAGTACTTC
TRBJ2-2,TRBD2,TRBV5-6,.,CASSGEAGYYTGELFF,TGTGCCAGCAGCGGGGAAGCGGGGTATTACACCGGGGAGCTGTTTTTT
TRBJ2-7,.,TRBV30,.,CAWSDLPSGNYEQYF,TGTGCCTGGAGTGACCTTCCTAGTGGAAATTACGAGCAGTACTTC
TRBJ1-5,.,TRBV3-1/TRBV3-2,.,CASSQGGISNQPQHF,TGTGCCAGCAGCCAAGGGGGAATTAGCAATCAGCCCCAGCATTTT
TRBJ1-6,.,TRBV7-2,once,CASSGRTDARSPLHF,TGTGCCAGCAGTGGTAGGACAGACGCTCGGTCACCCCTCCACTTT
TRBJ1-2,.,TRBV28,.,CASSGFLDVF,TGTGCCAGCTCGGGGTTTTTAGACGTCTTC
TRBJ1-2,TRBD1,TRBV13,.,CASSLGTGGNYGYTF,TGTGCCAGCAGCTTAGGGACAGGGGGCAACTATGGCTACACCTTC
TRBJ2-1,.,TRBV27,.,CASGVGASYNEQFF,TGTGCCAGCGGGGTGGGGGCTTCCTACAATGAGCAGTTCTTC
TRBJ2-3,.,TRBV28,.,CASSTPVSPTTDTQYF,TGTGCCAGCAGCACCCCGGTCTCGCCTACCACAGATACGCAGTATTTT
TRBJ1-3,.,TRBV5-6,.,CASSLTSGNTIYF,TGTGCCAGCAGCTTGACTTCCGGAAACACCATATATTTT
TRBJ1-6,TRBD1,TRBV6-5,once,CASSYLRQGRGSPLHF,TGTGCCAGCAGTTATCTGAGACAGGGCAGGGGGTCACCCCTCCACTTT
TRBJ1-2,.,TRBV19,.,CARGPTGYGYTF,TGTGCCAGGGGCCCGACGGGCTATGGCTACACCTTC
TRBJ1-1,.,TRBV5-4,.,CASSLGLTEAFF,TGTGCCAGCAGCTTGGGGTTGACTGAAGCTTTCTTT
TRBJ2-3,.,TRBV4-2,once,CASSRGGGGDTQYF,TGTGCCAGCAGCCGCGGTGGGGGCGGAGATACGCAGTATTTT
TRBJ1-2,TRBD1,TRBV5-5,.,CASSSGGNAYGYTF,TGTGCCAGCAGCTCAGGGGGCAATGCCTATGGCTACACCTTC
TRBJ2-3,.,TRBV7-3,.,CASSRDGAATDTQYF,TGTGCCAGCAGCAGAGACGGAGCAGCCACAGATACGCAGTATTTT
TRBJ1-3,.,TRBV10-3,few,CAIRDSSGNTIYF,TGTGCCATCAGGGACAGCTCTGGAAACACCATATATTTT
TRBJ1-4,.,TRBV4-1,.,CASSQGGGGVEKLFF,TGCGCCAGCAGCCAAGGCGGGGGAGGGGTTGAAAAACTGTTTTTT
TRBJ1-4,.,TRBV6-5,.,CASSYRLDAEKLFF,TGTGCCAGCAGTTACAGGCTTGATGCGGAAAAACTGTTTTTT
TRBJ2-3,.,TRBV6-1,.,CASSEGGSGNTQYF,TGTGCCAGCAGTGAAGGGGGGTCCGGGAATACGCAGTATTTT
TRBJ1-4,TRBD1,TRBV28,.,CASSFGGQGNEKLFF,TGTGCCAGCAGTTTTGGGGGACAGGGGAATGAAAAACTGTTTTTT
TRBJ2-5,.,TRBV11-2,.,CASSLGQAGIGETQYF,TGTGCCAGCAGCTTGGGCCAGGCGGGCATTGGGGAGACCCAGTACTTC
TRBJ2-2,.,TRBV29-1,.,CSVGRTVNTGELFF,TGCAGCGTTGGAAGGACAGTAAACACCGGGGAGCTGTTTTTT
TRBJ1-4,TRBD1,TRBV7-2,many,CASSTRTGGDEKLFF,TGTGCCAGCAGCACTCGGACAGGGGGCGATGAAAAACTGTTTTTT
TRBJ2-1,.,TRBV3-1/TRBV3-2,.,CASSSQQGYGGHEQFF,TGTGCCAGCAGCTCACAACAGGGGTACGGGGGTCATGAGCAGTTCTTC
TRBJ1-5,.,TRBV19,.,CASSITGTNQPQHF,TGTGCCAGTAGTATCACAGGGACGAATCAGCCCCAGCATTTT
TRBJ1-5,TRBD1,TRBV19,.,CASRGTGGSWGSNQPQHF,TGTGCCAGTAGGGGGACAGGGGGCTCGTGGGGTAGCAATCAGCCCCAGCATTTT
TRBJ1-1,.,TRBV12-5,.,CASGLVPSPETEAFF,TGTGCTAGTGGTTTGGTACCCTCCCCTGAGACTGAAGCTTTCTTT
TRBJ1-1,TRBD1,TRBV9,.,CASRGQGVDEAFF,TGTGCCAGCAGGGGACAGGGGGTAGATGAAGCTTTCTTT
TRBJ1-6,TRBD1,TRBV7-2,.,CASSEQGVIYNSPLHF,TGTGCCAGCAGCGAACAGGGGGTTATCTATAATTCACCCCTCCACTTT